The clone carrying this T cell receptor beta chain was found a few times. The antigen is undetermined. The sample is drawn from a study of CD8 T cells in ankylosing spondylitis. Making the TCR beta libraries involved quantitative 5'-RACE with molecular barcodes. From the 5' RACE reads, TCRdb called clonotypes with MiXCR, one entry per CDR3 protein. The sample has more than 600,000 distinct CDR3 sequences; about 20% are singletons. The CDR3 runs 13 residues. Germline CDR1 reads DFQATT; CDR2 reads SNEGSKA (reference sequence). V lost 4 bases and J 7 bases, leaving 17 bases between the germline ends. Overall study results and limits: Past studies reported some motif variants in reactive arthritis synovial fluid and blood. The study looked at matched synovial fluid samples from ankylosing spondylitis patients. Disease-linked clones were reported to be significantly enriched there. Disease-linked clones had a CD8+ phenotype and relatively low frequency in peripheral blood. Within ankylosing spondylitis blood, a TCR beta motif made up of eight highly homologous variants appeared to be characteristic.

The sequencing input was blood, either unsorted or a sorted T cell fraction (not recorded which). V usage is TRBV20-1 and J usage is TRBJ2-7; D is undetermined. This clonotype originated in a male donor with ankylosing spondylitis. CDR3 loop: CSAKAPKTREQYF. The CDR3 nucleotides read TGCAGTGCTAAGGCCCCTAAAACGAGGGAGCAGTACTTC.